A single sample is the source of the 2 T cell receptor beta chains below, sequenced in a study of T cell repertoires in cytomegalovirus infection. Their antigens remain unidentified. Each CDR3 protein is one row after TCRdb ran MiXCR on the reads. The sample contains approximately 910,000 distinct CDR3 sequences, approximately 33% of which appear only once. The specimen comprised cultured CD8+ T cells from PBMCs, sampled from culture after CMV antigen stimulation. The source of these receptors is a human donor in good health (CMV status not recorded). Some clones in this sample may be carry-over from other donors' samples.

This clonotype was seen more than once but under ten times. This likely traces to a read error, being one base from a far larger clone. In DNA, the CDR3 is TGTGCCATCAGCTTCGGCACTGAAGCTTTCTTT. Protein: CAISFGTEAFF. V and J are TRBV10-3 and TRBJ1-1; D uncertain. Germline loops: CDR1 ENHRY, CDR2 SYGVKD. CDR3 length equals 11 residues. Trimming took 6 bases from V and 4 from J, leaving 6 bases between them.

This chain connects TRBV29-1 to TRBJ1-2; the match to TRBD1 covers 7 bases. V trimming: 4 bases; J trimming: 4 bases; junction bases outside the gene matches: 0. CDR3 length: 11 amino acids. Germline V gives CDR1 SQVTM, CDR2 ANQGSEA. The CDR3 protein is CSVGDSYGYTF. CDR3 nucleotide sequence: TGCAGCGTTGGGGACAGCTATGGCTACACCTTC.